Presented here are 26 T cell receptor beta chains from one specimen sequenced in a study of neurological immune-mediated disorders (dated by TCRdb to the late 2010s). Libraries were constructed by 5' RACE. The listed sequencing device is Illumina HiSeq 2500. The public sequencing data were trimmed at Q25 with fastp and processed into clonotypes with MiXCR by TCRdb, which kept only in-frame beta chains. Rows are unified per CDR3 protein, each entry keeping the most common DNA and genes. This sample comprises tens of thousands of distinct CDR3 sequences, more than 7.5% of them detected only once. The ten largest clones represent approximately 12% of the sample. The time point label, as the study defines it: longitudinal time-point 2. What was sequenced was PBMCs. The receptors derive from a man aged 25 to 40 in good health.

This clonotype was counted ten times or more. This chain joins TRBV9 and TRBJ2-6, with TRBD1 identical over 7 bases. CDR3 length: 17 amino acids. Germline-derived CDR1 and CDR2 are SGDLS and YYNGEE. V lost 4 bases, J lost 0 bases, and 7 bases stayed unmatched. The CDR3 DNA sequence: TGTGCCAGCAGCCCCCTCCCAGGGGGCTCTGGGGCCAACGTCCTGACTTTC. This sequence encodes CASSPLPGGSGANVLTF.

This clonotype was found many times. The rearrangement uses TRBV7-2 and TRBJ2-1; the D is unclear. This CDR3 contains 13 residues. V gave up 5 bases and J gave up 4 bases, with 9 bases separating them. CDR1 is SGHTA and CDR2 is FQGNSA in the germline V gene. CDR3 amino acids: CASSPSLYNEQFF. Written as DNA, the CDR3 is TGTGCCAGCAGCCCAAGTTTATACAATGAGCAGTTCTTC. Filled out from reference TRBV7-2 and TRBJ2-1, the complete variable domain reads GAGVSQSPSNKVTEKGKDVELRCDPISGHTALYWYRQSLGQGLEFLIYFQGNSAPDKSGLPSDRFSAERTGGSVSTLTIQRTQQEDSAVYLCASSPSLYNEQFFGPGTRLTVL.

There are many counts of this clonotype. The chain links TRBV20-1 to TRBJ2-7; 7 bases match TRBD1. After removal of 3 bases from V and 2 bases from J, the junction contained 7 bases not matched to a gene. Per the germline V gene, CDR1 is DFQATT and CDR2 is SNEGSKA (reference sequence). The CDR3 is made up of 14 amino acids. The CDR3 loop is CSASKGQFPYEQYF. DNA of the CDR3: TGCAGTGCTAGTAAGGGACAGTTCCCCTACGAGCAGTACTTC.

The table lists this clonotype with many counts. The V gene is TRBV4-1, the J gene TRBJ2-2, with TRBD2 identical over 7 bases. The CDR3 loop spans 15 amino acids. Looked up from germline, CDR1 is MGHRA and CDR2 is YSYEKL. The J segment lost 3 bases and the V segment lost 4 bases, leaving 5 bases of the junction unmatched. CDR3 coding DNA: TGCGCCAGCAGCCGAGGACTAGAGTACACCGGGGAGCTGTTTTTT. Translating gives CASSRGLEYTGELFF.

This clonotype was seen repeatedly, ten times or more. The V call is TRBV12-3 or TRBV12-4, the J call TRBJ1-2; 8 bases align to TRBD1. The CDR3 has 15 residues. V lost 4 bases to trimming and J lost 9 bases; unmatched junction nucleotides: 13. The CDR3, as DNA: TGTGCCAGCAGTTCCGGACAGGGAGGAAGAGTTCGCTACACCTTC. This gives the protein CASSSGQGGRVRYTF.

This sequence joins TRBV29-1 and TRBJ2-5; D perhaps matches TRBD2 (6 bases). Germline-derived CDR1 and CDR2 are SQVTM and ANQGSEA. The V and J ends lost 4 bases and 2 bases respectively, with 11 bases between them. The CDR3 spans 13 residues. The CDR3 DNA sequence: TGCAGCGTTGCGGAGGGAACACAAGAGACCCAGTACTTC. Amino acids: CSVAEGTQETQYF. Together with reference TRBV29-1 and TRBJ2-5, the CDR3 gives the full variable domain: SAVISQKPSRDICQRGTSLTIQCQVDSQVTMMFWYRQQPGQSLTLIATANQGSEATYESGFVIDKFPISRPNLTFSTLTVSNMSPEDSSIYLCSVAEGTQETQYFGPGTRLLVL.

This clonotype showed up many times. A read error may produce the germline difference seen at one junction end. The chain couples TRBV29-1 to TRBJ2-5, with TRBD2 matching 7 bases. The CDR3 has 14 amino acids. CDR1 and CDR2 (germline): SQVTM, ANQGSEA. CDR3 sequence: CSVVTSALQATQYF. As DNA, the CDR3 is TGCAGCGTTGTCACTAGCGCCCTACAAGCGACCCAGTACTTC.

The chain employs TRBV3-1 and TRBJ1-1; a weak D match, TRBD1 (5 bases). From germline, CDR1 is LGHDT and CDR2 YNNKEL (reference sequence). V dropped 5 bases and J dropped 0 bases, with 19 bases sitting between them. CDR3 length equals 17 residues. This CDR3 is CASSARSGGSMNTEAFF. The DNA of the CDR3 is TGTGCCAGCAGCGCCCGTTCTGGGGGATCGATGAACACTGAAGCTTTCTTT. Using reference TRBV3-1 and TRBJ1-1 for the parts outside the CDR3, the full variable domain is DTAVSQTPKYLVTQMGNDKSIKCEQNLGHDTMYWYKQDSKKFLKIMFSYNNKELIINETVPNRFSPKSPDKAHLNLHINSLELGDSAVYFCASSARSGGSMNTEAFFGQGTRLTVV.

This clonotype was counted ten times or more. V gene TRBV7-2 combines with J gene TRBJ2-7; D might be TRBD1 (6 bases). Germline CDR1 is SGHTA and CDR2 is FQGNSA. With 0 bases removed from V and 3 bases from J, the gap between germline ends came to 12 bases. The length of the CDR3 is 15 residues. The CDR3, as DNA: TGTGCCAGCAGCTTAGCAGACAGGCCACACTACGAGCAGTACTTC. Amino acid sequence: CASSLADRPHYEQYF. The full variable domain, completed using reference TRBV7-2 and TRBJ2-7, is GAGVSQSPSNKVTEKGKDVELRCDPISGHTALYWYRQSLGQGLEFLIYFQGNSAPDKSGLPSDRFSAERTGGSVSTLTIQRTQQEDSAVYLCASSLADRPHYEQYFGPGTRLTVT.

Ten or more counts support this clonotype. This chain's CDR3 is CASSLMATGGEQYF. For the CDR3, the DNA is TGTGCCAGCAGCTTAATGGCCACCGGGGGCGAGCAGTACTTC. The V gene is TRBV7-3, the J gene TRBJ2-7; possible D gene TRBD2, 6 bases. The CDR3 runs 14 residues. Germline lookup yields CDR1 SGHTA and CDR2 FQGTGA. V was shortened by 1 base and J by 6 bases, with 13 bases between the two germline ends.

This clonotype showed up many times. V usage is TRBV20-1 and J usage is TRBJ2-4; a possible D gene is TRBD2 (5 bases). Trimming removed 4 bases at V and 7 bases at J, with 14 bases between. CDR1 and CDR2 (germline): DFQATT, SNEGSKA (reference sequence). This CDR3 contains 13 residues. The CDR3 DNA sequence: TGCAGTGCTATGAGGGCGTCTGGGAACATTCAGTACTTC. This translates into CSAMRASGNIQYF.

The sample holds many counts of this clonotype. V is TRBV7-9 and J is TRBJ2-7; tentatively, D is TRBD2 (5 bases). V shed 4 bases and J shed 10 bases, with 11 bases lying between them. The germline V gene has CDR1 SEHNR and CDR2 FQNEAQ (reference sequence). This CDR3 has 11 amino acids. CDR3 DNA sequence: TGTGCCAGCAGCTCCAGAGGGCTACAGTACTTC. It codes for CASSSRGLQYF.

This clonotype was found many times. CDR3 loop: CASSLRRDGYTF. CDR3 coding DNA: TGTGCCAGCAGCCTTAGACGAGATGGCTACACCTTC. The chain joins TRBV5-5 to TRBJ1-2; D is unresolved. V was shortened by 4 bases and J by 6 bases, with 10 bases between the two germline ends. The germline V gene has CDR1 SGHKS and CDR2 YYEKEE (reference sequence). This CDR3 has 12 residues.

The chain recombines TRBV3-1 with TRBJ2-7; D tentatively reads TRBD1 or TRBD2 (6 bases each). V lost 4 bases, J lost 5 bases, and 12 bases lay in between. The CDR3 is made up of 13 amino acids. Germline V gene data show CDR1 as LGHDT and CDR2 as YNNKEL (reference sequence). This CDR3 reads CASSLGGGHEQYF. The CDR3 DNA reads as TGTGCCAGCAGCCTCGGAGGGGGACACGAGCAGTACTTC.

This clonotype was counted at least ten times. The chain recombines TRBV29-1 with TRBJ2-7; TRBD2 might be the D (6 bases). V shed 1 base and J shed 1 base, with 14 bases lying between them. Germline lookup yields CDR1 SQVTM and CDR2 ANQGSEA. The CDR3 length is 15 residues. In DNA, the CDR3 is TGCAGCGTTGAAGGGTTAGCGGAAAATTCCTACGAGCAGTACTTC. This encodes CSVEGLAENSYEQYF.

This clonotype was observed at least ten times. This sequence joins TRBV4-1 and TRBJ2-7; tentative D call: TRBD2 (5 bases). Trimming left V 4 bases short and J 0 bases short, with 7 bases between. The CDR3 covers 13 residues. Germline V gives CDR1 MGHRA, CDR2 YSYEKL. The CDR3 nucleotides are TGCGCCAGCAGCCCTGGGAGCTCCTACGAGCAGTACTTC. This translates into CASSPGSSYEQYF.

This clonotype has at least ten counts. The chain recombines TRBV5-1 with TRBJ1-2; tentatively, D is TRBD1 (6 bases). Germline lookup yields CDR1 SGHRS and CDR2 YFSETQ. Trimming took 1 base from V and 5 from J, leaving 12 bases between them. The CDR3 loop spans 14 amino acids. The CDR3 here is CASSLSGDSYGYTF. Written as DNA, the CDR3 is TGCGCCAGCAGCTTGTCAGGGGATAGTTATGGCTACACCTTC.

This clonotype has a single count. V usage is TRBV12-3 or TRBV12-4 and J usage is TRBJ2-2, with D possibly called TRBD1 or TRBD2 (6 bases each). V was clipped by 3 bases and J by 4 bases, with 18 bases between them. The CDR3 loop spans 17 amino acids. CDR3 coding DNA: TGTGCCAGCAGTTTGGGGGGTCTACAGGGACTCACCGGGGAGCTGTTTTTT. Encoded protein: CASSLGGLQGLTGELFF.

This clonotype occurred many times. This chain joins TRBV29-1 and TRBJ1-2, with 7 positions matching TRBD1. The CDR3 loop spans 12 amino acids. Trimming took 2 bases from V and 9 from J; bases not matched to a gene: 6. Germline assignment: CDR1 SQVTM and CDR2 ANQGSEA. The CDR3 loop reads CSVETGQDSYTF. CDR3 sequence (DNA): TGCAGCGTTGAAACTGGACAGGATAGCTACACCTTC.

This clonotype was seen many times. The chain couples TRBV5-1 to TRBJ2-7; TRBD1 agrees at 8 bases. CDR3 length: 14 residues. The V and J ends lost 1 base and 2 bases, in that order; junction bases with no gene match: 2. Germline V CDR1 and CDR2: SGHRS, YFSETQ. CDR3 nucleotide sequence: TGCGCCAGCAGCTTGCACAGGGGGGCCTACGAGCAGTACTTC. Its protein is CASSLHRGAYEQYF.

This clonotype appeared many times. The chain has TRBV5-6 and TRBJ1-5; D is ambiguous. Between the trimmed V and J ends, which lost 4 bases and 3 bases, there was a span of 11 bases. This CDR3 is built from 14 residues. CDR1 is SGHDT, CDR2 YYEEEE, per germline. CDR3 region: CASSAGRNNQPQHF. CDR3 DNA sequence: TGTGCCAGCAGCGCCGGGAGGAACAATCAGCCCCAGCATTTT.

At least ten counts were recorded for this clonotype. This chain uses TRBV12-3 or TRBV12-4 with TRBJ2-7, with D perhaps TRBD1 (6 bases). This CDR3 spans 13 amino acids. V was trimmed by 5 bases and J by 9 bases, leaving 17 bases between them. The CDR3 region is CASSDPTGFAQYF. Here the CDR3 DNA reads TGTGCCAGCAGTGACCCTACAGGGTTTGCGCAGTACTTC.

This clonotype was seen repeatedly, ten times or more. The chain is built from TRBV28 and TRBJ2-3; 7 bases align to TRBD2. Per the germline V gene, CDR1 is MDHEN and CDR2 is SYDVKM. The CDR3 runs to 15 residues. The V and J ends lost 8 bases and 6 bases, in that order; junction bases with no gene match: 14. The CDR3 region has the DNA TGTGCCAGCTCTTCTCCGGGACTACTTCGGGATACGCAGTATTTT. Translated, it gives CASSSPGLLRDTQYF.

CDR3 sequence: CASSLGTGYDEQFF. Here the CDR3 DNA reads TGCGCCAGCAGCTTGGGGACAGGGTACGATGAGCAGTTCTTC. This sequence joins TRBV5-1 and TRBJ2-1; TRBD1 matches 8 bases. The CDR3 spans 14 residues. Germline CDR1 reads SGHRS; CDR2 reads YFSETQ. V dropped 0 bases and J dropped 8; count of bases not matched to a gene: 4.

This clonotype was recorded many times. The chain joins TRBV10-3 to TRBJ2-7, with TRBD1 matching 9 bases. CDR1 is ENHRY, CDR2 SYGVKD, per germline. The CDR3 has 14 amino acids. The J segment lost 5 bases and the V segment lost 6 bases, leaving 8 bases of the junction unmatched. CDR3 in amino acids: CAIREGQGKNEQYF. The CDR3 DNA reads TGTGCCATCAGGGAAGGACAGGGGAAGAACGAGCAGTACTTC.

At least ten counts were recorded for this clonotype. The chain employs TRBV20-1 and TRBJ2-3; tentative D call: TRBD1 (8 bases). The length of the CDR3 is 13 residues. CDR1 DFQATT and CDR2 SNEGSKA come from the germline V gene (reference sequence). Trimming stripped 6 bases from V and 5 bases from J, with 15 bases between. The CDR3: CSATGGGGDTQYF. CDR3 in DNA: TGCAGTGCAACAGGGGGGGGAGGAGATACGCAGTATTTT.